Given below is one T cell receptor (beta chain) in context. The sample belongs to a study of blood T cell repertoires in COVID-19. Turning to the study itself: Sites in the United States, Italy and Spain provided acute and convalescent COVID-19 samples. T cells, B-cell-depleted T cells, or PBMCs provided the cDNA or gDNA that served as material.

Repertoires were generated with immunoSEQ multiplex PCR, while TCRdb's copy carries only in-frame clones and drops some. The table has approximately 130,000 clones, 88% seen once. Germline-derived CDR1 and CDR2 are SNHLY and FYNNEI. This CDR3 is 14 amino acids long. Trimming removed 0 bases from V and 7 bases from J; junction bases left unmatched: 4. This chain links TRBV2 with TRBJ1-2, with 8 bases fitting TRBD1. The clonotype originates from a human donor in a cohort sampled during active COVID-19. Material: peripheral blood. CDR3: CASSEALQGAGYTF. CDR3 in DNA: TGTGCCAGCAGTGAAGCGCTTCAGGGGGCTGGCTACACCTTC.